The rows below give T cell receptor beta chains drawn from one sample of a study of regulatory T cells in long-lasting Graves disease. TCRdb itself ran the multiplex PCR reads through MiXCR, one entry per CDR3 protein. The sample includes hundreds of thousands of distinct CDR3 sequences, approximately 22% of them seen just once. This specimen was peripheral blood mononuclear cells (PBMCs), taken when the disease was refractory, from a patient treated with antithyroid drugs. These receptors originate from a female donor with Graves disease. The CDR3 runs from the conserved cysteine through the conserved F or W. D genes are given only for firm matches. The size field is filled for only some rows; it gives once, few, many or a size class.

V gene	clone size	D gene	J gene	CDR3 protein	CDR3 DNA
TRBV12-3/TRBV12-4	many	-	TRBJ2-5	CASSFQTGNQETQYF	TGTGCCAGCAGTTTCCAGACGGGGAATCAAGAGACCCAGTACTTC
TRBV5-1	-	-	TRBJ1-1	CASSSRPRDEAFF	TGCGCCAGCAGCTCCCGTCCGAGAGATGAAGCTTTCTTT
TRBV28	many	TRBD2	TRBJ2-7	CASNIAGLAGPANEQYF	TGTGCCAGCAACATCGCGGGACTAGCGGGACCTGCCAACGAGCAGTACTTC
TRBV5-4	-	TRBD2	TRBJ2-2	CASSSQWSGSGAGELFF	TGTGCCAGCAGCTCTCAGTGGAGCGGGAGCGGAGCCGGGGAGCTGTTTTTT
TRBV30	few	TRBD2	TRBJ2-2	CAWKPGLAGTRYTGELFF	TGTGCCTGGAAACCGGGACTAGCGGGAACTAGGTACACCGGGGAGCTGTTTTTT
TRBV2	many	-	TRBJ2-6	CASSESSSGANVLTF	TGTGCCAGCAGTGAGTCCAGCTCTGGGGCCAACGTCCTGACTTTC
TRBV6-1	many	-	TRBJ1-1	CASSVSGHKNTEAFF	TGTGCCAGCAGTGTTTCGGGACACAAGAACACTGAAGCTTTCTTT
TRBV6-1	many	-	TRBJ1-1	CASSELAESTTEAFF	TGTGCCAGCAGTGAATTGGCGGAATCGACAACTGAAGCTTTCTTT
TRBV2	many	TRBD2	TRBJ2-2	CASSRTERGTGELFF	TGTGCCAGCAGTCGGACTGAGCGGGGCACCGGGGAGCTGTTTTTT
TRBV30	many	-	TRBJ1-2	CAWSKGIGYTF	TGTGCCTGGAGTAAGGGAATTGGCTACACCTTC
TRBV25-1	many	TRBD1	TRBJ1-2	CASSGGAYGYTF	TGTGCCAGCTCAGGGGGCGCCTATGGCTACACCTTC
TRBV3-1	-	-	TRBJ2-1	CASSQFGSDNEQFF	TGTGCCAGCAGCCAATTCGGGAGCGACAATGAGCAGTTCTTC
TRBV2	many	TRBD2	TRBJ2-5	CASSTLGLAGVEETQYF	TGTGCCAGCAGTACCCTGGGACTAGCGGGAGTGGAGGAGACCCAGTACTTC
TRBV19	-	TRBD2	TRBJ2-7	CASSIGLAGDEQYF	TGTGCCAGTAGTATAGGACTAGCGGGAGACGAGCAGTACTTC
TRBV12-3/TRBV12-4	many	TRBD1	TRBJ2-2	CACRGSAGELFF	TGTGCCTGCAGGGGGTCTGCGGGGGAGCTGTTTTTT
TRBV12-3/TRBV12-4	many	-	TRBJ2-7	CASSHGTYEQYF	TGTGCCAGCAGTCACGGGACCTACGAGCAGTACTTC
TRBV2	many	-	TRBJ1-5	CASSVYGSAQPQHF	TGTGCCAGCAGTGTTTATGGGTCTGCTCAGCCCCAGCATTTT
TRBV7-9	-	-	TRBJ1-1	CASSLATEEAFF	TGTGCCAGCAGCTTAGCGACGGAGGAAGCTTTCTTT
TRBV7-2	many	-	TRBJ1-6	CASSRGTSNSPLHF	TGTGCCAGCAGCCGCGGGACATCGAATTCACCCCTCCACTTT
TRBV2	many	-	TRBJ2-2	CASSEFPPNTGELFF	TGTGCCAGCAGTGAATTTCCGCCGAACACCGGGGAGCTGTTTTTT
TRBV5-1	-	-	TRBJ2-3	CASSLGHQRATDTQYF	TGCGCCAGCAGCTTGGGACACCAGAGGGCCACAGATACGCAGTATTTT
TRBV6-1	many	-	TRBJ2-7	CASKRRLALEGAYEQYF	TGTGCCAGCAAGAGAAGATTAGCACTGGAGGGAGCCTACGAGCAGTACTTC
TRBV28	many	-	TRBJ1-2	CASTTVGPGGYTF	TGTGCCAGCACCACGGTTGGACCAGGGGGCTACACCTTC
TRBV11-2	many	-	TRBJ2-7	CASSLSPETNEQYF	TGTGCCAGCAGCTTATCCCCGGAAACAAACGAGCAGTACTTC
TRBV5-8	many	TRBD1	TRBJ1-1	CASSSLGQGTTEAFF	TGTGCCAGCAGCTCCCTTGGACAGGGGACCACTGAAGCTTTCTTT
TRBV5-1	-	-	TRBJ1-1	CASSLIGGAVMNTEASF	TGCGCCAGCAGCTTAATTGGCGGGGCCGTTATGAACACTGAAGCTTCCTTT
TRBV10-2	once	TRBD1	TRBJ1-1	CASSGQGGTEALF	TGCGCCAGCAGCGGACAGGGCGGCACTGAAGCTCTCTTT
TRBV18	-	TRBD1	TRBJ2-7	CASSPNTGQRSNEQYF	TGTGCCAGCTCACCAAACACGGGACAGCGATCGAACGAGCAGTACTTC
TRBV6-2/TRBV6-3	-	-	TRBJ2-3	CASSFRESSTDTQYF	TGTGCCAGCAGTTTCCGGGAGTCTAGCACAGATACGCAGTATTTT
TRBV9	few	-	TRBJ1-1	CASSVATWFDTEAFF	TGTGCCAGCAGCGTAGCTACCTGGTTTGACACTGAAGCTTTCTTT
TRBV7-9	-	TRBD2	TRBJ2-7	CASSHLAGHAYEQYF	TGCGCCAGCAGCCACCTAGCGGGTCACGCCTACGAGCAGTACTTC
TRBV7-8	few	TRBD1	TRBJ1-2	CASSKRGQVMESGYTF	TGTGCCAGCAGCAAAAGGGGACAGGTCATGGAAAGTGGCTACACCTTC
TRBV5-1	-	-	TRBJ2-4	CASSLDREGNIQYF	TGCGCCAGCAGCTTGGACAGGGAGGGAAACATTCAGTACTTC
TRBV28	few	TRBD1	TRBJ2-3	CASSLRGTGGEGDTQYF	TGTGCCAGCAGCCTCCGGGGGACAGGGGGCGAAGGAGATACGCAGTATTTT
TRBV20-1	-	TRBD2	TRBJ2-5	CSASRTSRTETQYF	TGCAGTGCTTCCCGGACTAGCAGGACTGAGACCCAGTACTTC
TRBV28	many	-	TRBJ1-6	CASSALGRVNSPLHF	TGTGCCAGCAGCGCCCTTGGGAGGGTGAATTCACCCCTCCACTTT
TRBV7-2	many	-	TRBJ2-5	CASSLSGLSAETQYF	TGTGCCAGCAGCTTATCCGGGCTCTCGGCGGAGACCCAGTACTTC
TRBV6-5	-	-	TRBJ2-7	CASSYSGQGSPYEQYF	TGTGCCAGCAGTTACTCGGGGCAGGGTAGTCCCTACGAGCAGTACTTC
TRBV29-1	few	TRBD2	TRBJ2-7	CSVEEDVAGGYEQYF	TGCAGCGTTGAAGAGGATGTAGCGGGAGGGTACGAGCAGTACTTC
TRBV7-2	-	-	TRBJ2-1	CASSLGGGPYNEQFF	TGTGCCAGCAGCTTAGGCGGGGGCCCCTACAATGAGCAGTTCTTC
TRBV28	-	TRBD1	TRBJ1-2	CASSSGQGRNYGYTF	TGTGCCAGCAGTTCCGGACAGGGGCGCAACTATGGCTACACCTTC
TRBV29-1	many	-	TRBJ1-2	CSVKAGYGYTF	TGCAGCGTTAAAGCAGGCTATGGCTACACCTTC
TRBV20-1	few	-	TRBJ2-7	CSANGGMNEQYF	TGCAGTGCTAATGGGGGGATGAACGAGCAGTACTTC
TRBV2	many	-	TRBJ1-5	CASTRLGQPQHF	TGTGCCAGCACCCGGCTAGGTCAGCCCCAGCATTTT
TRBV2	many	-	TRBJ1-5	CASSESNSNQPQHF	TGTGCCAGCAGTGAGAGTAATAGCAATCAGCCCCAGCATTTT
TRBV18	-	-	TRBJ2-7	CASSPPRGRQYF	TGTGCCAGCTCACCACCGAGGGGTCGACAGTACTTC
TRBV6-2/TRBV6-3	few	-	TRBJ2-1	CASSYDGNEQFF	TGTGCCAGCAGTTACGACGGGAATGAGCAGTTCTTC
TRBV2	-	-	TRBJ2-2	CASSGDITGELFF	TGTGCCAGCAGTGGCGACATAACCGGGGAGCTGTTTTTT
TRBV5-6	-	-	TRBJ2-1	CASSPGPGNEQFF	TGTGCCAGCAGCCCGGGCCCGGGGAATGAGCAGTTCTTC
TRBV3-1	few	-	TRBJ2-7	CASSQVAGSDYEQYF	TGTGCCAGCAGCCAAGTGGCGGGATCCGACTACGAGCAGTACTTC
TRBV9	-	-	TRBJ2-3	CASSVRGSSTDTQYF	TGTGCCAGCAGCGTCAGGGGCTCTAGCACAGATACGCAGTATTTT